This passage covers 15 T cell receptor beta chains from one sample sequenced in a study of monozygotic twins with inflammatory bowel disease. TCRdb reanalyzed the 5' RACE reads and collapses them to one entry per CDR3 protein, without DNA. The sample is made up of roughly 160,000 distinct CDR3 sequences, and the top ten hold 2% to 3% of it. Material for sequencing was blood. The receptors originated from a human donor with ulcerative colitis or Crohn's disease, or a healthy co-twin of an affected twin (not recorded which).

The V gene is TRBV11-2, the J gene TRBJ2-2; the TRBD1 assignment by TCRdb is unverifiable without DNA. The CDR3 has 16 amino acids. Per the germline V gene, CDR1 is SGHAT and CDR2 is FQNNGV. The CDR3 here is CASAIRTPGVGGELFF.

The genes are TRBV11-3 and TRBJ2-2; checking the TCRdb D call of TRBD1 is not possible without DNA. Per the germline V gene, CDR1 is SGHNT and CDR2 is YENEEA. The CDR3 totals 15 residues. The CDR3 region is CASSSKGGYTGELFF.

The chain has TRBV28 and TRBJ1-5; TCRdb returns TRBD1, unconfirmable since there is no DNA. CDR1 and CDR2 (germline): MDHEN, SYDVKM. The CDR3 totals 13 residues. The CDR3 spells CASRTGGDQPQHF.

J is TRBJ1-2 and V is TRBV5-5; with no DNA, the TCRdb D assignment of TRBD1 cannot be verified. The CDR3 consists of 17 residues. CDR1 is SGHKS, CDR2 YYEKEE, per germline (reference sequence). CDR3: CASSLEGQGARGYGYTF.

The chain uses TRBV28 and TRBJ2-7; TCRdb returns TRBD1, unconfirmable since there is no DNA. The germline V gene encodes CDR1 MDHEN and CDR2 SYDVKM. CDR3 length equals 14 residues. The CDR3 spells CASSFGGRSYEQYF.

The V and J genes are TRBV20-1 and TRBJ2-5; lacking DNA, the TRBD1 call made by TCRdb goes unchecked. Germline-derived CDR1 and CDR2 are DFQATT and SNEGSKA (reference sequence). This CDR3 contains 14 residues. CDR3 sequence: CSAPRGAQEATQYF.

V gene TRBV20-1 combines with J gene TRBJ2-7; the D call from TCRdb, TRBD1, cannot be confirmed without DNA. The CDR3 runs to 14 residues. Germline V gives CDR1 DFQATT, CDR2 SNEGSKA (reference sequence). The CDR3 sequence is CSARAQTGIDEQYF.

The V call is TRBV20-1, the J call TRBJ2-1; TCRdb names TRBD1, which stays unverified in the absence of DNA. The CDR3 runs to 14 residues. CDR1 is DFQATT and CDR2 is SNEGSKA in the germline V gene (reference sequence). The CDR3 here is CSASPGGDYNEQFF.

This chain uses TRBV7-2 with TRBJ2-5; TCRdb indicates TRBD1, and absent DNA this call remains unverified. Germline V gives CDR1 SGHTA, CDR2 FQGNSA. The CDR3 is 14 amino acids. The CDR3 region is CASSDRQGVETQYF.

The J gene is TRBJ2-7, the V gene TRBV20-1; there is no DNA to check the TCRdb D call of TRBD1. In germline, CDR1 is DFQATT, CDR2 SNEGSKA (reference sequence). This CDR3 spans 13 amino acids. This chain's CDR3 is CSARRTGRDEQYF.

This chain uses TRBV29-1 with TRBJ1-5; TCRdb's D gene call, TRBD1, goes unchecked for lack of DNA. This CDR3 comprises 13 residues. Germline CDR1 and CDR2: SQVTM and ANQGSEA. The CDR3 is CSVRTGGNQPQHF.

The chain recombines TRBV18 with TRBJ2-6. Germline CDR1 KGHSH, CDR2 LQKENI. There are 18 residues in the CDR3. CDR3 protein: CASSPEVDISSGANVLTF.

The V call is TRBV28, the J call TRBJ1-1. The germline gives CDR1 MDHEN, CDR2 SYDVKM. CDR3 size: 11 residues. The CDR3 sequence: CASSLEAAAFF.

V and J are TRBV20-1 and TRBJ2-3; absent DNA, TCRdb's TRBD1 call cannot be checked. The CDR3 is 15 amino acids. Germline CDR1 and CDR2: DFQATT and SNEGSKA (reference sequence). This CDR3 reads CSATPPRGRTDTQYF.

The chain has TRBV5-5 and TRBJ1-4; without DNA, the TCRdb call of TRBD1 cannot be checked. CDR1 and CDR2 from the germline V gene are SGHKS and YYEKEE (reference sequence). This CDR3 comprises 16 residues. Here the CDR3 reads CASSFSSGTANEKLFF.